These 26 T cell receptor beta chains were all obtained from the same sample, sequenced in a study of T cells in Graves' hyperthyroidism and ophthalmopathy (dated by TCRdb to the late 2010s). The receptor library was made with multiplex PCR. This sample was sequenced with an Illumina HiSeq 2000. Amplification of TCR beta CDR3 regions was carried out from RNA transcripts. A first-round RT-PCR of the TCR CDR3 used the HTBI primer set with the Qiagen OneStep RT-PCR kit. Clones were called with MiXCR by TCRdb after fastp trimmed the public reads at Q25, and only in-frame beta chains were retained. Every CDR3 protein is listed once, alongside the most common genes and DNA of its rows. The sample contains some 570,000 distinct CDR3 sequences, over 12% of them found a single time. The ten largest make up roughly 7.1% of the sample. Sequenced: blood. The source of these receptors is a woman aged 18-35 years with Graves' ophthalmopathy.

This clonotype showed up many times. The chain has TRBV7-8 and TRBJ1-2; TRBD1 matches at 7 bases. Trimming removed 4 bases from V and 6 bases from J; junction bases left unmatched: 14. The CDR3 sequence is 16 residues long. CDR1 is SGHVS, CDR2 FQNEAQ, per germline. The CDR3 DNA reads TGTGCCAGCAGCTCGGCCCGGGACAGAGCATACAATGGCTACACCTTC. Translated, it gives CASSSARDRAYNGYTF.

This clonotype has ten or more counts. The chain combines TRBV7-8 with TRBJ2-7; tentative D call: TRBD2 (6 bases). Trimming stripped 4 bases from V and 3 bases from J, with 16 bases between. This CDR3 spans 15 amino acids. Germline loops: CDR1 SGHVS, CDR2 FQNEAQ. The chain's CDR3 is CASSSLFGGSYEQYF. CDR3 DNA sequence: TGTGCCAGCAGCTCCTTATTTGGGGGGAGCTACGAGCAGTACTTC.

The chain couples TRBV18 to TRBJ2-3; 9 nucleotides align to TRBD2. Germline V lookup: CDR1 KGHSH, CDR2 LQKENI. The CDR3 length is 18 residues. J lost 1 base, V lost 4 bases, and 12 bases had no gene match. The CDR3 loop is CASSLFLAGRERTDTQYF. Here the CDR3 DNA reads TGTGCCAGCTCACTTTTTCTAGCGGGAAGAGAACGCACAGATACGCAGTATTTT.

This clonotype was observed a few times. The rearrangement joins TRBV29-1 to TRBJ2-5; D may be TRBD2 (5 bases). The CDR3 spans 13 residues. Trimming stripped 6 bases from V and 6 bases from J, with 17 bases between. Germline values: CDR1 SQVTM, CDR2 ANQGSEA. CDR3 amino acids: CSVRGLGIKTQYF. In DNA, the CDR3 is TGCAGCGTCCGGGGTTTAGGGATAAAGACCCAGTACTTC.

This clonotype was recorded at least ten times. The CDR3 DNA follows: TGTGCCAGCAGTTACGGACTTAATCAGCCCCAGCATTTT. Protein: CASSYGLNQPQHF. This chain connects TRBV6-5 to TRBJ1-5; D gene unclear. CDR3 length equals 13 residues. Germline V gene lookup returns CDR1 MNHEY and CDR2 SVGAGI. The V and J ends lost 2 bases and 4 bases respectively, with 6 bases between them.

This clonotype was seen at least ten times. This sequence joins TRBV20-1 and TRBJ1-4; TRBD1 is a possible D gene (6 bases). V shed 2 bases and J shed 4 bases, with 20 bases lying between them. The CDR3 has 17 amino acids. Germline lookup yields CDR1 DFQATT and CDR2 SNEGSKA (reference sequence). The CDR3 region is CSARMFGTRGLNEKLFF. Written as DNA, the CDR3 is TGCAGTGCTAGAATGTTTGGGACACGCGGACTTAATGAAAAACTGTTTTTT.

The sample holds a few counts of this clonotype. The chain couples TRBV12-3 or TRBV12-4 to TRBJ2-5; the D gene is possibly TRBD1 (5 bases). The CDR3 has 14 residues. V shed 7 bases and J shed 5 bases, with 17 bases lying between them. The CDR3 sequence is CASTGAGRMETQYF. The CDR3, as DNA: TGTGCCAGCACTGGGGCAGGGCGTATGGAGACCCAGTACTTC.

In its sample, this clonotype was seen a few times. The chain recombines TRBV30 with TRBJ2-2, with D perhaps TRBD1 (5 bases). The CDR3 contains 16 residues. CDR1 is GTSNPN and CDR2 is SVGIG in the germline V gene (reference sequence). V lost 4 bases, J lost 4 bases, and 19 bases lay in between. The CDR3: CAWTGQQVWGTGELFF. CDR3 DNA sequence: TGTGCCTGGACCGGACAACAGGTTTGGGGCACCGGGGAGCTGTTTTTT.

This clonotype was seen many times. The chain joins TRBV24-1 to TRBJ2-3; 10 bases line up with TRBD1. Looked up from germline, CDR1 is KGHDR and CDR2 is SFDVKD. J lost 2 bases, V lost 4 bases, and 5 bases had no gene match. This CDR3 comprises 16 residues. The CDR3 spells CATSDVGTGDTDTQYF. The CDR3 DNA reads TGTGCCACCAGTGACGTCGGGACAGGGGACACAGATACGCAGTATTTT.

This clonotype appeared many times. The chain links TRBV30 to TRBJ1-5, with a weak D call TRBD1 (5 bases). CDR1 is GTSNPN and CDR2 is SVGIG in the germline V gene (reference sequence). The CDR3 totals 13 residues. Trimming left V 2 bases short and J 4 bases short, with 9 bases between. For the CDR3, the DNA is TGTGCCTGGAGTTTCCGGGGGAATCAGCCCCAGCATTTT. Translating it yields CAWSFRGNQPQHF.

This clonotype came up many times. The V gene is TRBV12-3 or TRBV12-4, the J gene TRBJ1-5; no definite D call. The CDR3 is made up of 13 amino acids. The V gene lost 3 bases and the J gene lost 2 bases, with 5 bases spanning the gap. CDR3 sequence: CASSLIGNQPQHF. The CDR3 DNA is TGTGCCAGCAGTTTGATCGGCAATCAGCCCCAGCATTTT.

At least ten counts were recorded for this clonotype. V usage is TRBV4-1 and J usage is TRBJ2-3; TRBD2 aligns across 7 bases. CDR1 is MGHRA, CDR2 YSYEKL, per germline. The CDR3 consists of 16 residues. The V segment lost 2 bases and the J segment 7 bases; nucleotides outside the gene matches: 12. CDR3 protein: CASSQLELATHNTQYF. The CDR3 region has the DNA TGCGCCAGCAGCCAACTGGAACTAGCGACCCACAATACGCAGTATTTT.

The chain carries TRBV5-1 and TRBJ2-3, with 8 bases that match TRBD2. This CDR3 has 15 amino acids. The germline V gene has CDR1 SGHRS and CDR2 YFSETQ. The junction had 7 bases not matched to a gene; V was cut back by 1 base and J by 6 bases. The CDR3 loop is CASSLMPGGGDTQYF. CDR3 nucleotides: TGCGCCAGCAGCTTGATGCCGGGAGGGGGTGATACGCAGTATTTT.

In this sample, this clonotype turned up many times. The V call is TRBV14, the J call TRBJ2-5; no clear D. Trimming took off 3 bases at V and 4 bases at J, with 6 bases between the two ends. Germline V gene data show CDR1 as SGHDN and CDR2 as FVKESK. This CDR3 is built from 12 residues. The CDR3 region is CASSHEAETQYF. The DNA for the CDR3 is TGTGCCAGCAGCCATGAAGCAGAGACCCAGTACTTC.

This clonotype was seen at least ten times. This chain connects TRBV12-3 or TRBV12-4 to TRBJ1-2; 11 nucleotides match TRBD1. The junction had 10 bases not matched to a gene; V was cut back by 2 bases and J by 2 bases. The CDR3 contains 18 residues. CDR3 in amino acids: CASSLSPDRGQINYGYTF. CDR3 nucleotide sequence: TGTGCCAGCAGTTTATCACCGGACAGGGGGCAGATCAACTATGGCTACACCTTC.

In its sample, this clonotype was seen many times. J is TRBJ2-3 and V is TRBV7-9; the D is unclear. The CDR3 totals 16 residues. Germline V gene lookup returns CDR1 SEHNR and CDR2 FQNEAQ (reference sequence). Deletions cut 3 bases from V and 6 bases from J, with 19 bases between. This CDR3 reads CASSFLSGQPIDTQYF. CDR3 bases: TGTGCCAGCAGCTTTCTTTCTGGGCAGCCCATCGATACGCAGTATTTT. Drawing the rest from reference TRBV7-9 and TRBJ2-3, the complete variable domain is DTGVSQNPRHKITKRGQNVTFRCDPISEHNRLYWYRQTLGQGPEFLTYFQNEAQLEKSRLLSDRFSAERPKGSFSTLEIQRTEQGDSAMYLCASSFLSGQPIDTQYFGPGTRLTVL.

The chain joins TRBV4-1 to TRBJ2-3; D remains unclear. Trimming cost V 5 bases and J 2 bases, with 17 bases left between them. Germline-derived CDR1 and CDR2 are MGHRA and YSYEKL. There are 16 residues in the CDR3. CDR3 DNA sequence: TGCGCCAGCAGCTATGGACCACTCCTAGTCACAGATACGCAGTATTTT. Residues: CASSYGPLLVTDTQYF.

Regarding this clonotype: One base away lies a much larger clone, so this may be a sequencing read error. The chain is built from TRBV20-1 and TRBJ2-3, with 10 bases that match TRBD2. The junction had 7 bases not matched to a gene; V was cut back by 1 base and J by 0 bases. From germline, CDR1 is DFQATT and CDR2 SNEGSKA (reference sequence). CDR3 size: 17 residues. The CDR3 nucleotides are TGCAGTGCTAGAGGTCCCTTTAGCGGGGGGAGCACAGATACGCAGTATTTT. This encodes CSARGPFSGGSTDTQYF.

This clonotype was recorded many times. The chain carries TRBV28 and TRBJ1-2; no clear D gene. With 2 bases removed from V and 7 bases from J, the gap between germline ends came to 14 bases. Germline values: CDR1 MDHEN, CDR2 SYDVKM. This CDR3 has 14 residues. CDR3 region: CASSLMDPAGGYTF. The CDR3 DNA follows: TGTGCCAGCAGTTTAATGGACCCGGCAGGTGGCTACACCTTC.

The chain employs TRBV6-5 and TRBJ1-4; perhaps TRBD1 as D (5 bases). The CDR3 consists of 15 residues. Trimming took off 2 bases at V and 4 bases at J, with 11 bases between the two ends. The germline gives CDR1 MNHEY, CDR2 SVGAGI. In nucleotides, the CDR3 is TGTGCCAGCAGTTACGACGGGGGGAGTAATGAAAAACTGTTTTTT. Its protein product is CASSYDGGSNEKLFF.

This clonotype has a count of ten or more. This chain links TRBV6-1 with TRBJ2-5; no definite D call. The V gene's germline CDR1 is MNHNS and CDR2 SASEGT. The CDR3 runs to 13 residues. V lost 6 bases, J lost 5 bases, and 13 bases lay in between. In DNA, the CDR3 is TGTGCCAGCAGGTCGGACGGGCGCGAGACCCAGTACTTC. Its translation: CASRSDGRETQYF.

The rearrangement links TRBV7-8 to TRBJ2-1; 13 bases align to TRBD2. With V trimmed by 2 bases and J by 6 bases, 4 bases remained unmatched. The CDR3 consists of 16 residues. Germline V lookup: CDR1 SGHVS, CDR2 FQNEAQ. DNA of the CDR3: TGTGCCAGCAGCTTACCACTAGCGGGAGGGCCCAATGAGCAGTTCTTC. Residues: CASSLPLAGGPNEQFF.

This clonotype was recorded many times. V and J are TRBV11-3 and TRBJ2-1, with 8 bases that match TRBD1. The CDR3 totals 14 residues. Germline V gene lookup returns CDR1 SGHNT and CDR2 YENEEA. Trimming at V came to 5 bases and at J to 8 bases, leaving 8 bases not matched to a gene. The CDR3: CASSTFQGADEQFF. DNA for the CDR3: TGTGCCAGCAGCACGTTTCAGGGGGCAGATGAGCAGTTCTTC.

This clonotype has a count of ten or more. This chain connects TRBV30 to TRBJ1-2; 7 bases fit TRBD1. The CDR3 extends over 13 amino acids. Per germline, CDR1 GTSNPN and CDR2 SVGIG (reference sequence). V lost 8 bases, J lost 8 bases, and 14 bases stayed unmatched. CDR3 sequence reads: CARHSAGTEGYTF. The CDR3, as DNA: TGTGCCAGACACTCAGCCGGGACAGAAGGCTACACCTTC.

This chain uses TRBV6-2 or TRBV6-3 with TRBJ1-1; D not resolved. The V end was cut by 7 bases, the J end by 2 bases, with 14 bases between. Germline CDR1 reads MNHEY; CDR2 reads SVGEGT. This CDR3 comprises 14 residues. The CDR3 loop is CASTKDPLNTEAFF. The CDR3, as DNA: TGTGCCAGCACAAAGGATCCTCTAAACACTGAAGCTTTCTTT.

The chain joins TRBV15 to TRBJ1-4; D unresolved. The CDR3 runs 15 residues. The V and J ends lost 1 base and 7 bases respectively, with 13 bases between them. Germline CDR1 LNHNV, CDR2 YYDKDF (reference sequence). CDR3 amino acids: CATSRVSGVGEKLFF. DNA of the CDR3: TGTGCCACCAGCAGAGTGTCGGGCGTAGGTGAAAAACTGTTTTTT.